The 13 T cell receptor beta chains presented below share a single source sample, sequenced in a study of shared clonotypes between healthy human individuals (dated by TCRdb to the early 2020s). Library preparation used the immunoSEQ multiplex PCR assay. TCRdb's version of the immuneACCESS table is confined to in-frame rearrangements and falls short of the full clone set. An unresolved V gene accounts for under half of the shortfall where checked; the remainder is of unknown origin. For this sample the table gives 150,000 to 200,000 clones, of which 60% to 75% were detected only once. The leading ten clones occupy 10% of the sample. The sample taken for sequencing was memory CD4+ T cells sorted from blood. The cell subset or site label corresponds to: CD45RA-negative fraction. Every receptor here comes from a young man in good health.

The rearrangement joins TRBV6-5 to TRBJ2-2; 8 nucleotides line up with TRBD1. The germline V gene has CDR1 MNHEY and CDR2 SVGAGI. The J segment lost 3 bases and the V segment lost 8 bases, leaving 8 bases of the junction unmatched. There are 15 residues in the CDR3. CDR3 coding DNA: TGTGCCAGCCAAGTCCCACAGGGGGACACCGGGGAGCTGTTTTTT. It encodes CASQVPQGDTGELFF.

This clone was detected once. J is TRBJ2-5 and V is TRBV6-6; D is unclear. CDR1 and CDR2 from the germline V gene are MNHNY and SVGAGI (reference sequence). Trimming cost V 4 bases and J 3 bases, with 3 bases left between them. The CDR3 runs 11 residues. The DNA of the CDR3 is TGTGCCAGCAGTTCGAAAGAGACCCAGTACTTC. Translated: CASSSKETQYF.

This sequence joins TRBV5-1 and TRBJ1-1; D is ambiguous. With 2 bases removed from V and 1 base from J, the gap between germline ends came to 12 bases. Germline V lookup: CDR1 SGHRS, CDR2 YFSETQ. The CDR3 contains 15 residues. The CDR3 DNA reads as TGCGCCAGCAGCTTCAACTTAGCCTCGAACACTGAAGCTTTCTTT. It is translated as CASSFNLASNTEAFF. Looking up the rest from reference TRBV5-1 and TRBJ1-1 gives the full variable domain: KAGVTQTPRYLIKTRGQQVTLSCSPISGHRSVSWYQQTPGQGLQFLFEYFSETQRNKGNFPGRFSGRQFSNSRSEMNVSTLELGDSALYLCASSFNLASNTEAFFGQGTRLTVV.

This clone was counted at least ten times. The chain recombines TRBV10-3 with TRBJ1-2; 7 positions agree with TRBD1. Looked up from germline, CDR1 is ENHRY and CDR2 is SYGVKD. V was pared by 4 bases and J by 5 bases, with 10 bases of the junction left unmatched. The CDR3 sequence is 15 residues long. CDR3 nucleotide sequence: TGTGCCATCAGTGTGGGACAGACTAGCTTATATGGCTACACCTTC. Translating gives CAISVGQTSLYGYTF.

The chain has TRBV5-6 and TRBJ2-5; D gene uncertain. CDR3 size: 12 residues. The V end lost 1 base, the J end lost 5 bases, and 6 bases lay between the germline ends. The germline V gene has CDR1 SGHDT and CDR2 YYEEEE. CDR3 bases: TGTGCCAGCAGCTTGCTATACGAGACCCAGTACTTC. Amino acid sequence: CASSLLYETQYF.

This clone was seen a single time. V gene TRBV7-9 combines with J gene TRBJ1-5; no clear D gene. V lost 1 base and J lost 3, with 16 bases in between. CDR1 is SEHNR, CDR2 FQNEAQ, per germline (reference sequence). The CDR3 loop spans 17 amino acids. The CDR3 protein is CASSLVSGPGNNQPQHF. As DNA, the CDR3 is TGTGCCAGCAGCTTAGTGTCTGGGCCAGGCAACAATCAGCCCCAGCATTTT.

The chain couples TRBV28 to TRBJ2-3, with unresolved D. Trimming pared 3 bases from V and 3 bases from J, leaving 7 bases between. Germline lookup yields CDR1 MDHEN and CDR2 SYDVKM. CDR3 size: 13 residues. For the CDR3, the DNA is TGTGCCAGCAGTTTGATGGGAACAGATACGCAGTATTTT. Translation: CASSLMGTDTQYF. The entire variable domain, with the rest obtained from reference TRBV28 and TRBJ2-3, is as follows: DVKVTQSSRYLVKRTGEKVFLECVQDMDHENMFWYRQDPGLGLRLIYFSYDVKMKEKGDIPEGYSVSREKKERFSLILESASTNQTSMYLCASSLMGTDTQYFGPGTRLTVL.

The chain employs TRBV18 and TRBJ2-2, with 12 nucleotides matching TRBD2. Germline V gives CDR1 KGHSH, CDR2 LQKENI. The CDR3 consists of 17 residues. Germline trimming cut 5 bases from V and 5 bases from J; bases unmatched to any gene: 9. CDR3 residues: CASSIRLAGDLTGELFF. The CDR3 DNA follows: TGTGCCAGCTCAATTCGACTAGCGGGAGACTTGACCGGGGAGCTGTTTTTT.

CDR3 in DNA: TGTGCCAGCGCGTCCCCACTGGCTAGCGGCTCCTACGAGCAGTACTTC. Amino acids: CASASPLASGSYEQYF. This rearrangement joins TRBV7-2 to TRBJ2-7; 7 bases fit TRBD2. Losses at the gene ends were 8 bases for V and 0 bases for J; bases not matched to a gene: 13. CDR1 is SGHTA, CDR2 FQGNSA, per germline. The CDR3 sequence is 16 residues long.

V and J are TRBV7-8 and TRBJ1-1; no reliable D call. Trimming removed 1 base at V and 5 bases at J, with 2 bases between. The CDR3 runs to 11 residues. Germline CDR1 and CDR2: SGHVS and FQNEAQ. The CDR3 region is CASSLDTEAFF. Written as DNA, the CDR3 is TGTGCCAGCAGCTTAGATACTGAAGCTTTCTTT.

The chain couples TRBV28 to TRBJ2-5, with 7 nucleotides matching TRBD2. The V segment lost 5 bases and the J segment 5 bases; nucleotides outside the gene matches: 14. CDR1 and CDR2 from the germline V gene are MDHEN and SYDVKM. The CDR3 consists of 16 residues. The CDR3: CASSPSGGWEGETQYF. Written as DNA, the CDR3 is TGTGCCAGCAGTCCATCTGGAGGGTGGGAGGGGGAGACCCAGTACTTC.

The table lists this clone with a few counts. The CDR3 loop is CASSPNYDNFYGYTF. DNA of the CDR3: TGTGCCAGCAGTCCCAATTACGACAATTTCTATGGCTACACCTTC. J is TRBJ1-2 and V is TRBV9; D is unresolved. The V end lost 5 bases, the J end lost 4 bases, and 18 bases lay between the germline ends. The CDR3 runs to 15 residues. CDR1 and CDR2 from the germline V gene are SGDLS and YYNGEE.

V gene TRBV25-1 combines with J gene TRBJ2-1, with 12 bases matching TRBD1. The CDR3 length is 17 residues. Trimming took 4 bases from V and 6 from J; bases not matched to a gene: 10. From germline, CDR1 is MGHDK and CDR2 SYGVNS. The CDR3 region is CASSATLGQGAFNEQFF. In DNA form, the CDR3 reads TGTGCCAGCAGTGCGACCTTGGGACAGGGGGCCTTCAATGAGCAGTTCTTC.